The clone carrying this T cell receptor delta chain appeared a few times. This entry comes from a study of gamma-delta T cells after stem cell transplantation. TCRdb re-called the RT-PCR reads via CATT. Here the sample spans 3,000 to 4,500 delta-chain clones, roughly an eighth being singletons. The receptor comes from a human donor. It is not recorded whose cells these are; they may come from a transplant donor. Material: gamma-delta T cells.

CDR3 sequence (DNA): TGTGCTCTTGGGGAACTGTCCCTTACCACCGATAAACTCATCTTT. It specifies CALGELSLTTDKLIF. The rearrangement uses TRDV1 and TRDJ1; D remains unclear. CDR1 is TSWWSYY, CDR2 QGS, per germline. V was cut by 0 bases and J by 1 base, with 9 bases left in between. This CDR3 is built from 15 residues.